The T cell receptor (beta chain) described here comes from a study of blood T cell repertoires in COVID-19. Across the study: Both acute and convalescent COVID-19 samples were obtained from the United States, Italy and Spain. PBMCs, B-cell-depleted T cells, or T cells were the source of the cDNA or gDNA that made up the material.

This CDR3 has 15 residues. Unmatched junction bases numbered 10, after V lost 7 bases and J lost 4 bases. Germline CDR1 MNHEY, CDR2 SVGAGI. Original handling: Counts of nucleated cells, estimated from reference gene primer amplification, were obtained. The method was immunoSEQ multiplex PCR; TCRdb's version includes in-frame clones alone and lacks a portion of them. V and J calls and clone size are as listed in that table; D and trimming were resolved from the DNA. The sample lists around 250,000 clones, roughly nine tenths occurring once. Specimen: peripheral blood. This TCR came from a man aged 18-30 years with active or convalescent COVID-19. The rearrangement uses TRBV6-5 and TRBJ2-5; 9 nucleotides line up with TRBD1. CDR3 protein: CASTQDRGIGETQYF. The CDR3 DNA sequence: TGTGCCAGCACCCAAGACAGGGGGATAGGAGAGACCCAGTACTTC.